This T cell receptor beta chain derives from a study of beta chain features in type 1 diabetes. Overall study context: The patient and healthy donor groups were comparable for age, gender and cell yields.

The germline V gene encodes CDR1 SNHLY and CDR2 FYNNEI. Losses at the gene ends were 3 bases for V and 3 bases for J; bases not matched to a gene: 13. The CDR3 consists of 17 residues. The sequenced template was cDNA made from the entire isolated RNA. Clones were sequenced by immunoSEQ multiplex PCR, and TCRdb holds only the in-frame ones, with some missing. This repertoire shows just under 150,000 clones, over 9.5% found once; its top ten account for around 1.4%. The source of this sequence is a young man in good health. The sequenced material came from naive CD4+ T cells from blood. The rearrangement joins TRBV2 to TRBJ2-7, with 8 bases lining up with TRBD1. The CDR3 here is CASSDSDRDFRDYEQYF. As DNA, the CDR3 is TGTGCCAGCAGTGATTCGGACAGGGATTTTCGGGACTACGAGCAGTACTTC.